The T cell receptor beta chain described here comes from a study of blood T cell repertoires in COVID-19 (dated by TCRdb to 2019 to 2021). Notes on the research overall: The collaborator samples originated in the United States, Italy and Spain and spanned the acute and convalescent phases of COVID-19. The material from the prospective study consisted of cDNA or gDNA derived from T cells, B-cell-depleted T cells, or PBMCs. Deeply sampled blood TCRbeta repertoires from subjects exposed to, actively infected with, or recovered from COVID-19 were included in the dataset. Where available, HLA class I and class II types were obtained from metadata supplied by the sample provider rather than from assay-based typing. Samples were obtained from the ongoing ImmuneRACE study (first 160 participants) and from 950 to 1,500 subjects provided by 6 global collaborators. The repertoires were released in a freely available public database intended as a resource for research on the immune response to SARS-CoV-2. A de-identified subject ID, COVID-19 status, age in years and sex were almost always included in the sample metadata. The research as a whole found: How much clinical and demographic metadata was included differed by source and by participant, and the metadata was provided uncurated.

Including cysteine and phenylalanine, the CDR3 has 16 amino acids. CDR3 DNA is the only sequence kept; it has 48 bases, read in frame from the first base. CDR1 and CDR2 were assigned from the germline V gene as SGHRS and YFSETQ. The V end loses 1 base and the J end loses 7 bases, and a stretch of 17 bases separates them. This clone was counted once. The antigen it binds to is not known. Base qualities are not at hand, and no much larger clone is one base apart. Whole blood was collected in K2EDTA tubes by collaborating institutions according to the institutions' own protocols. For TCRbeta analysis, collaborators shipped samples as frozen whole blood, isolated PBMCs, or DNA extracted from either of those sample types. The immunoSEQ Assay, a bias-controlled multiplex PCR, was used to amplify TCRbeta CDR3 regions from genomic DNA. The study's own analysis went as follows. Within the assay, amplification of reference gene primers was used to estimate how many nucleated cells each sample contained. To quantify the absolute abundance of each unique TCRbeta CDR3 rearrangement, sequence reads were collapsed and filtered. For each sample, productive Simpson clonality was calculated as the square root of Simpson's diversity index across productive rearrangements. TCRdb holds this immuneACCESS table with in-frame rearrangements only. Some clones are missing; in checked studies, unresolved V genes explain under half, and the rest has no known cause. That table furnishes V, J and clone size, whereas the DNA furnished D and trimming. A total of approximately 67,000 clones appear in this sample, roughly nine tenths of them only once. Approximately 20% of the sample lies in the top ten.

The source material was peripheral blood. The rearrangement joined TRBV5-1 to TRBJ2-2; the D gene is not confidently resolved. This TCR came from a woman of 80 years or more with acute or convalescent COVID-19. In nucleotide form, the sequence is TGCGCCAGCAGCTTGCCCGCAGTCAATAATGTCGGGGAGCTGTTTTTT. This codes for CASSLPAVNNVGELFF. Full variable domain (CDR3 extended with the reference TRBV5-1 and TRBJ2-2 proteins): KAGVTQTPRYLIKTRGQQVTLSCSPISGHRSVSWYQQTPGQGLQFLFEYFSETQRNKGNFPGRFSGRQFSNSRSEMNVSTLELGDSALYLCASSLPAVNNVGELFFGEGSRLTVL.